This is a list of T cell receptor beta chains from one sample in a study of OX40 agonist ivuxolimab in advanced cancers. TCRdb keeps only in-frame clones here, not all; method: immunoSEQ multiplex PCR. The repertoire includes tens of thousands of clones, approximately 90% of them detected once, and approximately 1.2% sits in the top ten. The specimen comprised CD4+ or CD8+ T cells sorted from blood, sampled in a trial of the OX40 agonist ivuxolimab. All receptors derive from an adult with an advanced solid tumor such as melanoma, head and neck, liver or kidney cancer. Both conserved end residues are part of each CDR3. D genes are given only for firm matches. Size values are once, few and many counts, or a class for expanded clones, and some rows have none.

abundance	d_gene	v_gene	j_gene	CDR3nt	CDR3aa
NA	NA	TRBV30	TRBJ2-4	TGTGCCTCTAGGAACCACGGGGCCAAAAACATTCAGTACTTC	CASRNHGAKNIQYF
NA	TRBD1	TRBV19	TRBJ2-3	TGTGCCAGTAGTACCGGACAGGGGGCTCCAGATACGCAGTATTTT	CASSTGQGAPDTQYF
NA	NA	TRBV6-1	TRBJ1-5	TGTGCCAGCAGTGAAGACAGTGGGAGGAATCAGCCCCAGCATTTT	CASSEDSGRNQPQHF
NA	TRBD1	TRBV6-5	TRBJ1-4	TGTGCCACCAGGGGGGAGGTCACTAATGAAAAACTGTTTTTT	CATRGEVTNEKLFF
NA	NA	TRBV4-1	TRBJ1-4	TGCGCCAGCAGCCAAGGGGCCACGGAAAAACTGTTTTTT	CASSQGATEKLFF
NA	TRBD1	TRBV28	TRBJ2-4	TGTGCCAGCAGTTTGGGAAAGTGGGGACAGGGACTTAGTAAGAACATTCAGTACTTC	CASSLGKWGQGLSKNIQYF
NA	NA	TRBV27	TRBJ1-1	TGTGCCAGCAGTTTATCGAGTTGGGCCGAAGCTTTCTTT	CASSLSSWAEAFF
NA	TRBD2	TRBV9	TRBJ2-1	TGTGCCAGCAGCGGGAGGGTTAGCGGGGGATTTTACAATGAGCAGTTCTTC	CASSGRVSGGFYNEQFF
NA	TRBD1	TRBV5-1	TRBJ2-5	TGCGCCAGCAGCTTGGAGCCGACAGGGGCCGGAGAGACCCAGTACTTC	CASSLEPTGAGETQYF
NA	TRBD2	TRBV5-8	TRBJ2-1	TGTGCCAGCAGCGACTCGGGACTAGCGGGGGTGCAGTTCTTC	CASSDSGLAGVQFF
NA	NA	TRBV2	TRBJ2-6	TGTGCCAGCACCCCCGATGTAAACTCTGGGGCCAACGTCCTGACTTTC	CASTPDVNSGANVLTF
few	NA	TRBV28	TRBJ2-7	TGTGCCAGTAGCAGGGGATGGCAATACGAGCAGTACTTC	CASSRGWQYEQYF
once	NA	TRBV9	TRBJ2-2	TGTGCCAGCAGCGTAGCAGGGGGGCTAGCGCCCGAGGGGGAGCTGTTTTTT	CASSVAGGLAPEGELFF
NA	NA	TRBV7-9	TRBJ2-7	TGTGCCAGCAGAGAAGGGGTTGTATCCTACGAGCAGTACTTC	CASREGVVSYEQYF
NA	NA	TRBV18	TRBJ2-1	TGTGCCAGCTCACCTCGGACCGGTTGGGGCAATGAGCAGTTCTTC	CASSPRTGWGNEQFF
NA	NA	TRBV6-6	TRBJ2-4	TGTGCCAGCAGGAACCGGGAATCGGAAAACATTCAGTACTTC	CASRNRESENIQYF
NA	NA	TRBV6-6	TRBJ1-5	TGTGCCAGCAGTGAGTCCGGACTAAATATTCAGCCCCAGCATTTT	CASSESGLNIQPQHF
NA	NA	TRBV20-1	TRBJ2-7	TGCAGTGCTAGCCCCGGCCGCGAGCAGTACTTC	CSASPGREQYF
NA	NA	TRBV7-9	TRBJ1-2	TGTGCCAGCAGCTTAGAAGTTACTAACTATGGCTACACCTTC	CASSLEVTNYGYTF
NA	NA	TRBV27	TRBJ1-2	TGTGCCAGCTCCAGAAGGGGGGACATTTTGAACTATGGCTACACCTTC	CASSRRGDILNYGYTF
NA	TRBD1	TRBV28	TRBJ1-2	TGTGCCAGCACCTCGACAGGGGGGGCCTATGGCTACACCTTC	CASTSTGGAYGYTF
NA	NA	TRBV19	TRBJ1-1	TGTGCCAGTAGTATAGTGCTAAACACTGAAGCTTTCTTT	CASSIVLNTEAFF
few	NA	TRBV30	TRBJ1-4	TGTGCCTGGACGTCTGGCCAGGGAGGGAAACTGTTTTTT	CAWTSGQGGKLFF
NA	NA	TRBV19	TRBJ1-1	TGTGCCAGTAGTACCGAGACAGCGAACACTGAAGCTTTCTTT	CASSTETANTEAFF
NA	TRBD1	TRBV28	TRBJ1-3	TGTGCCAGCAGTTTGTCAGGGGGCGCGAGGGCTGGAAACACCATATATTTT	CASSLSGGARAGNTIYF
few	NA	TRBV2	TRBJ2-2	TGTGCCAGCAGTGAAGGCAGCCCCGTCCGGGAGCTGTTTTTT	CASSEGSPVRELFF